A selection of T cell receptor beta chains follows, all from one sample in a study of T cell responses to AZD1222 COVID-19 vaccine. TCRdb's table, derived via immunoSEQ multiplex PCR, lists solely in-frame clones and lacks some. The sample contains about 120,000 clones, about 92% of which appear only once. This material consisted of peripheral blood, taken on day 0 of AZD1222 vaccination. The receptors stem from an adult in good health. The conserved cysteine and the conserved F or W are not part of the CDR3 here.

V gene,CDR3 length,J gene,CDR3 protein
TRBV19,13,TRBJ2-7,ASSISTGGPLEQY
TRBV5-1,11,TRBJ1-1,ASNDFLNTEAF
TRBV18,12,TRBJ2-1,ASSPSAGYNEQF
TRBV19,13,TRBJ2-1,ASSIGTRGYNEQF
TRBV5-6,13,TRBJ1-1,ASSSPLQGLTEAF
TRBV6-4,12,TRBJ1-1,ASRAVPGGTEAF
TRBV5-4,10,TRBJ1-1,ASSLDSAQAF
TRBV19,12,TRBJ2-7,ASSTRQGYNEQY
TRBV6-6,12,TRBJ1-2,ASSYSTVNYGYT
TRBV28,9,TRBJ2-7,ASTAGYEQY
TRBV5-6,13,TRBJ1-5,ASSLYGWLDQPQH
TRBV7-2,14,TRBJ2-5,ASSLFGLAGGETQY
TRBV6-1,15,TRBJ2-7,ASSETGARLSFLEQY
TRBV7-2,13,TRBJ2-2,ASSPERGRTGELF
TRBV30,13,TRBJ2-1,AWSAHRGSNNEQF
TRBV6-1,11,TRBJ1-1,ASSDRENTEAF
TRBV7-9,11,TRBJ2-7,ASSLVTDYEQY
TRBV28,15,TRBJ1-5,ASSLSGGPNSNQPQH
TRBV18,15,TRBJ2-1,ASSPNLAGGDYNEQF
TRBV2,14,TRBJ2-7,ASSPERGPYSSEQY
TRBV6-5,13,TRBJ2-3,ASTFGAGGTDTQY
TRBV19,11,TRBJ2-3,AGGGRHADTQY
TRBV20-1,9,TRBJ2-1,SATLAGGQF
TRBV27,14,TRBJ2-1,ATRTGLKSSYNEQF
TRBV2,11,TRBJ1-1,ASIRASNTEAF
TRBV10-3,11,TRBJ1-2,AHRDSEVYGYT
TRBV20-1,8,TRBJ1-1,SASGTPYF
TRBV7-9,14,TRBJ2-3,ASSSRLAGGGDTQY
TRBV28,12,TRBJ1-5,ASSLRTQVRPQH
TRBV12-3/TRBV12-4,9,TRBJ1-2,ASSSLGGYT
TRBV28,14,TRBJ2-3,ASSLRGAHGTDTQY
TRBV28,14,TRBJ1-4,ASSLVQGAVREKLF
TRBV11-3,12,TRBJ2-2,ASSFAGSTGELF
TRBV11-2,11,TRBJ2-2,ANADLNTGELF
TRBV10-3,10,TRBJ2-7,AISDAVYEQY
TRBV6-5,13,TRBJ2-3,ASSIYGGSTDTQY
TRBV29-1,10,TRBJ2-3,SGTGSTDTQY
TRBV11-2,13,TRBJ1-5,ASSVGTGGDQPQH
TRBV6-5,10,TRBJ2-7,ASSRTGYEQY
TRBV18,12,TRBJ2-1,ASSLAGGHNEQF
TRBV5-1,13,TRBJ1-6,ASSFGFVGNSPLH
TRBV3-1/TRBV3-2,14,TRBJ2-5,ASSQVYQGAGETQY
TRBV13,11,TRBJ2-1,ASSPSTRDEQF
TRBV7-8,12,TRBJ1-1,ASSLVVGADEAF
TRBV11-1,12,TRBJ2-1,ASSLREGFNEQF
TRBV18,13,TRBJ2-5,ASSLLMAAQETQY
TRBV5-1,13,TRBJ1-2,ASSLDTVPNYGYT
TRBV6-4,12,TRBJ2-3,ASSMAGSTDTQY
TRBV28,11,TRBJ2-1,ASSIAVYNEQF
TRBV28,13,TRBJ2-3,ASIMSGTPPDTQY
TRBV30,12,TRBJ2-3,AWSRRDPWDTQY
TRBV7-9,13,TRBJ1-3,ASSPQQGTGNTIY
TRBV7-9,13,TRBJ1-2,ASSLSLGQSHGYT
TRBV28,13,TRBJ1-5,ASSPLGGRGQPQH
TRBV5-1,14,TRBJ1-2,ASSLAPYPTNYGYT